Listed below are T cell receptor beta chains from one sample, sequenced in a study of early T cells in non-severe SARS-CoV-2 infection. TCRdb recomputed calls from the 5' RACE reads with MiXCR, one row per CDR3 protein. The sample has approximately 56,000 distinct CDR3 sequences, about 10% seen once. The specimen sequenced was whole blood. The origin of the receptors is an adult who was a healthcare worker with PCR-confirmed SARS-CoV-2 infection or an uninfected control (not recorded which). CDR3s include the opening cysteine and the closing phenylalanine or tryptophan. The D gene is left open where the match is weak. Clone sizes are given selectively: once, few, many, or a class where the clone is expanded.

CDR3 length | J gene | V gene | D gene | clone size | CDR3 protein | CDR3 DNA
14 | TRBJ2-3 | TRBV4-3 | NA | few | CASSQRGKTDTQYF | TGCGCCAGCAGCCAGCGGGGAAAGACAGATACGCAGTATTTT
14 | TRBJ2-1 | TRBV5-1 | NA | many | CASSLGIIYNEQFF | TGCGCCAGCAGCTTGGGGATTATCTACAATGAGCAGTTCTTC
16 | TRBJ2-1 | TRBV11-3 | TRBD2 | many | CASSLAAGRAGDEQFF | TGTGCCAGCAGCTTAGCGGCCGGCCGGGCGGGGGATGAGCAGTTCTTC
16 | TRBJ2-3 | TRBV7-9 | TRBD2 | few | CASSSKREGRGDTQYF | TGTGCCAGCAGCTCGAAGCGGGAGGGCCGTGGAGATACGCAGTATTTT
17 | TRBJ2-1 | TRBV5-5 | TRBD2 | many | CASHPGTSGRARGEQFF | TGTGCCAGCCACCCCGGGACTAGCGGGAGGGCTAGGGGTGAGCAGTTCTTC
20 | TRBJ2-1 | TRBV11-1 | TRBD2 | many | CASSSRETSGLPTFYNEQFF | TGTGCCAGCAGCTCACGCGAGACTAGCGGCCTACCCACCTTCTACAATGAGCAGTTCTTC
15 | TRBJ1-1 | TRBV4-1 | NA | NA | CASSPQTGAGTEAFF | TGCGCCAGCAGTCCCCAAACGGGGGCTGGTACTGAAGCTTTCTTT
14 | TRBJ1-6 | TRBV2 | NA | NA | CASTWGRGNSPLHF | TGTGCCAGCACTTGGGGACGGGGTAATTCACCCCTCCACTTT
13 | TRBJ1-1 | TRBV9 | TRBD1 | NA | CASGGQMNTEAFF | TGTGCCAGCGGGGGACAGATGAACACTGAAGCTTTCTTT
16 | TRBJ2-3 | TRBV7-8 | TRBD2 | many | CASSLASGQSTDTQYF | TGTGCCAGCAGCTTGGCTAGCGGGCAGAGCACAGATACGCAGTATTTT
13 | TRBJ1-2 | TRBV5-6 | NA | many | CASSLSYADGYTF | TGTGCCAGCAGCCTCTCATACGCAGACGGCTACACCTTC
14 | TRBJ2-1 | TRBV29-1 | TRBD2 | NA | CSERSGSSYNEQFF | TGCAGCGAAAGAAGCGGGAGTTCGTACAATGAGCAGTTCTTC
16 | TRBJ2-1 | TRBV18 | NA | few | CASSPPKGSPYNEQFF | TGTGCCAGCTCACCACCGAAAGGGTCGCCCTACAATGAGCAGTTCTTC
13 | TRBJ2-7 | TRBV20-1 | NA | few | CSGVLATSYEQYF | TGCAGTGGGGTTCTAGCGACCTCCTACGAGCAGTACTTC
17 | TRBJ1-2 | TRBV6-2/TRBV6-3 | NA | few | CASSYRMSEQTNYGYTF | TGTGCCAGCAGTTACCGAATGTCGGAACAGACAAACTATGGCTACACCTTC